This TCR beta chain was profiled in a study of T cells in Graves' hyperthyroidism and ophthalmopathy. Study-wide points: Separating ophthalmopathy from stable hyperthyroidism was achieved by a 13 V-J model. Most thyroid-expanded clonotypes above 0.001 were also found in blood.

This clonotype appeared many times. Its antigen is currently unknown. When hyperthyroidism was first diagnosed, the blood sample was taken, preceding any ophthalmopathy symptoms. The CDR3 consists of 16 residues. Looked up from germline, CDR1 is SGHTA and CDR2 is FQGTGA. V was clipped by 0 bases and J by 2 bases; unmatched bases: 4. Amplification targeted TCR beta CDR3 regions from RNA transcripts. First-round RT-PCR with HTBI primers amplified the TCR CDR3 region. Each CDR3 protein gets one entry after TCRdb re-called the multiplex PCR reads with MiXCR. The sample holds under 750,000 distinct CDR3 sequences; around 20% are singletons and the top ten take 16%.

The V call is TRBV7-3, the J call TRBJ2-1, with TRBD2 matching over 7 bases. Specimen: blood. The clonotype comes from a woman in her 50s with Graves' hyperthyroidism that later progressed to Graves' ophthalmopathy. The CDR3 sequence is CASSLTGGNPYNEQFF. The CDR3 DNA sequence: TGTGCCAGCAGCTTAACGGGGGGGAACCCCTACAATGAGCAGTTCTTC.